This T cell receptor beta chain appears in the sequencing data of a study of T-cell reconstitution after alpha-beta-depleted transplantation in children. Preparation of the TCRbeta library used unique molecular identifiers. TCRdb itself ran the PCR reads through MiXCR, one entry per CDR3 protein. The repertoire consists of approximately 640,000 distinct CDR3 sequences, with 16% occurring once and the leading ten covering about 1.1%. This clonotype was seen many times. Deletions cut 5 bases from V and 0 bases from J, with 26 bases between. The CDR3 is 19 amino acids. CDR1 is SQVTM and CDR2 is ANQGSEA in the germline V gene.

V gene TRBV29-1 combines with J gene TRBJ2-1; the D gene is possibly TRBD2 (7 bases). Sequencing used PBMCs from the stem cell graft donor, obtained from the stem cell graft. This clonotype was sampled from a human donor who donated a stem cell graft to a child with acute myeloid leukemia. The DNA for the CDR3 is TGCAGCGTTCTGGGGAGATGGCGGGGGCGAAGCTCCTCCTACAATGAGCAGTTCTTC. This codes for CSVLGRWRGRSSSYNEQFF.